The present TCR beta chain was sequenced within a study of T cell clonality in common variable immunodeficiency. Profiled with immunoSEQ multiplex PCR; TCRdb holds only in-frame clones, not every one. In total the sample includes tens of thousands of clones, none of them seen once. Aged about 9 to 64 years, CVID subjects averaged around 43 years old. CDR1 and CDR2 (germline): SGHTA, FQGNSA. This CDR3 has 15 residues. With 5 bases removed from V and 2 bases from J, the gap between germline ends came to 14 bases. This clone was seen a few times. Its target is unknown. The read terminates 3 residues ahead of where the CDR3 ends, so the germline J gene completes it. General observations from the study: In common variable immunodeficiency, TCR beta chains reportedly carried fewer deletions and N-nucleotide insertions.

The rearrangement uses TRBV7-2 and TRBJ2-3, with D tentatively TRBD2 (5 bases). The TCR sequence derives from a human donor with common variable immunodeficiency. The sequenced material came from peripheral blood mononuclear cells. The chain's CDR3 is CASSPRSAATDTQYF. Partial CDR3 DNA: TGTGCCAGCAGCCCCAGGTCAGCGGCCACAGATACG.